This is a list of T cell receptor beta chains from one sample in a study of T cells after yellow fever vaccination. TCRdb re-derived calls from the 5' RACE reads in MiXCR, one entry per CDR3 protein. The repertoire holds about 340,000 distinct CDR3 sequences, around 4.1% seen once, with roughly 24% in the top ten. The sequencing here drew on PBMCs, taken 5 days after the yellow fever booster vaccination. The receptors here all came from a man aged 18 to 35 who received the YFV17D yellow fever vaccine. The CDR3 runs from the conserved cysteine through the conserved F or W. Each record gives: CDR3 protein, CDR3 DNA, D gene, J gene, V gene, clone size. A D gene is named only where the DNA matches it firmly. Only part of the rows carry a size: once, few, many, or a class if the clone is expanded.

CDR3 protein: CASRSFSRDEAFF; CDR3 DNA: TGTGCCAGCAGATCGTTCTCCAGGGATGAAGCTTTCTTT; D gene: -; J gene: TRBJ1-1; V gene: TRBV6-2/TRBV6-3; clone size: -
CDR3 protein: CASSLDLRRNNSPLHF; CDR3 DNA: TGCGCCAGCAGCTTGGATCTGCGACGGAATAATTCACCCCTCCACTTT; D gene: -; J gene: TRBJ1-6; V gene: TRBV5-1; clone size: -
CDR3 protein: CASSSYSGYNEQFF; CDR3 DNA: TGTGCCAGCAGTTCATATAGTGGGTACAATGAGCAGTTCTTC; D gene: -; J gene: TRBJ2-1; V gene: TRBV11-2; clone size: -
CDR3 protein: CASTGLTDTQYF; CDR3 DNA: TGCGCCAGCACGGGCCTCACAGATACGCAGTATTTT; D gene: -; J gene: TRBJ2-3; V gene: TRBV10-2; clone size: -
CDR3 protein: CAISRALEGNSPLHF; CDR3 DNA: TGTGCCATCAGCCGTGCTCTGGAGGGGAATTCACCCCTCCACTTT; D gene: -; J gene: TRBJ1-6; V gene: TRBV10-3; clone size: -
CDR3 protein: CASSLTGSLGEQYF; CDR3 DNA: TGTGCCAGCAGCCTAACGGGGAGTTTAGGCGAGCAGTACTTC; D gene: -; J gene: TRBJ2-7; V gene: TRBV9; clone size: many
CDR3 protein: CANLRDGTYEQYF; CDR3 DNA: TGTGCCAATCTCCGGGACGGGACCTACGAGCAGTACTTC; D gene: -; J gene: TRBJ2-7; V gene: TRBV6-1; clone size: many
CDR3 protein: CASSLVGTGNHEQYF; CDR3 DNA: TGTGCCAGCAGCTTGGTAGGGACAGGGAACCACGAGCAGTACTTC; D gene: TRBD1; J gene: TRBJ2-7; V gene: TRBV5-6; clone size: few
CDR3 protein: CSASMHSGNTIYF; CDR3 DNA: TGCAGTGCTAGTATGCACTCTGGAAACACCATATATTTT; D gene: -; J gene: TRBJ1-3; V gene: TRBV20-1; clone size: few
CDR3 protein: CASSVDGGVYNEQFF; CDR3 DNA: TGTGCCAGCAGCGTAGACGGCGGGGTCTACAATGAGCAGTTCTTC; D gene: -; J gene: TRBJ2-1; V gene: TRBV9; clone size: many
CDR3 protein: CASSWPGQIKETQYF; CDR3 DNA: TGTGCCAGCAGCTGGCCGGGACAGATTAAAGAGACCCAGTACTTC; D gene: TRBD1; J gene: TRBJ2-5; V gene: TRBV7-9; clone size: -
CDR3 protein: CSVVLFSYNEQFF; CDR3 DNA: TGCAGCGTTGTTCTTTTCTCCTACAATGAGCAGTTCTTC; D gene: -; J gene: TRBJ2-1; V gene: TRBV29-1; clone size: few
CDR3 protein: CASSDEAGGTDTQYF; CDR3 DNA: TGTGCCAGCAGTGACGAAGCGGGGGGCACAGATACGCAGTATTTT; D gene: TRBD2; J gene: TRBJ2-3; V gene: TRBV6-4; clone size: many
CDR3 protein: CASSLVLGRTGELFF; CDR3 DNA: TGTGCCAGCAGCTTAGTTCTGGGCAGGACCGGGGAGCTGTTTTTT; D gene: -; J gene: TRBJ2-2; V gene: TRBV11-1; clone size: few
CDR3 protein: CASSVQTTGSTEAFF; CDR3 DNA: TGTGCCAGCAGCGTACAGACCACAGGGAGCACTGAAGCTTTCTTT; D gene: -; J gene: TRBJ1-1; V gene: TRBV7-2; clone size: few
CDR3 protein: CAWSVASLVAGELFF; CDR3 DNA: TGTGCCTGGAGTGTGGCTTCCTTGGTGGCCGGGGAGCTGTTTTTT; D gene: -; J gene: TRBJ2-2; V gene: TRBV30; clone size: -
CDR3 protein: CSARDGPGGLSVGELFF; CDR3 DNA: TGCAGTGCTAGAGATGGCCCCGGGGGGCTCAGCGTCGGGGAGCTGTTTTTT; D gene: -; J gene: TRBJ2-2; V gene: TRBV20-1; clone size: many
CDR3 protein: CASSGSGANTGELFF; CDR3 DNA: TGTGCCAGCAGCGGTAGCGGGGCGAACACCGGGGAGCTGTTTTTT; D gene: TRBD2; J gene: TRBJ2-2; V gene: TRBV7-3; clone size: many
CDR3 protein: CASSEVTGSGANVLTF; CDR3 DNA: TGTGCCAGCAGTGAAGTTACAGGCTCTGGGGCCAACGTCCTGACTTTC; D gene: -; J gene: TRBJ2-6; V gene: TRBV6-1; clone size: many
CDR3 protein: CASSVVEGGADTQYF; CDR3 DNA: TGTGCCAGCAGCGTAGTTGAGGGCGGAGCAGATACGCAGTATTTT; D gene: -; J gene: TRBJ2-3; V gene: TRBV9; clone size: few
CDR3 protein: CASSQRTLLGSPLHF; CDR3 DNA: TGTGCCAGCAGCCAGAGGACGCTTTTGGGTTCACCCCTCCACTTT; D gene: -; J gene: TRBJ1-6; V gene: TRBV6-2/TRBV6-3; clone size: many
CDR3 protein: CSVAGAGTKNIQYF; CDR3 DNA: TGCAGCGTTGCGGGGGCGGGCACCAAAAACATTCAGTACTTC; D gene: -; J gene: TRBJ2-4; V gene: TRBV29-1; clone size: few
CDR3 protein: CASSYSTGRETQYF; CDR3 DNA: TGTGCCAGCAGCTACTCGACAGGGAGGGAGACCCAGTACTTC; D gene: -; J gene: TRBJ2-5; V gene: TRBV7-8; clone size: many
CDR3 protein: CARGEGPVTGELFF; CDR3 DNA: TGTGCCAGGGGGGAAGGGCCGGTCACCGGGGAGCTGTTTTTT; D gene: -; J gene: TRBJ2-2; V gene: TRBV7-9; clone size: -
CDR3 protein: CSATWTQNTGELFF; CDR3 DNA: TGCAGTGCTACTTGGACGCAGAACACCGGGGAGCTGTTTTTT; D gene: -; J gene: TRBJ2-2; V gene: TRBV20-1; clone size: many
CDR3 protein: CASSPEGSYNSPLHF; CDR3 DNA: TGCGCCAGCAGCCCGGAGGGCTCCTATAATTCACCCCTCCACTTT; D gene: -; J gene: TRBJ1-6; V gene: TRBV4-1; clone size: many
CDR3 protein: CASSTRQSTNEKLFF; CDR3 DNA: TGCGCCAGCAGCACCCGACAGTCCACAAATGAAAAACTGTTTTTT; D gene: -; J gene: TRBJ1-4; V gene: TRBV5-1; clone size: many
CDR3 protein: CASSPTYSQETQYF; CDR3 DNA: TGTGCCAGCAGCCCGACTTACTCGCAAGAGACCCAGTACTTC; D gene: -; J gene: TRBJ2-5; V gene: TRBV7-2; clone size: -
CDR3 protein: CASSRQGADTDTQYF; CDR3 DNA: TGCGCCAGCAGTAGACAGGGGGCAGACACAGATACGCAGTATTTT; D gene: TRBD1; J gene: TRBJ2-3; V gene: TRBV5-1; clone size: many
CDR3 protein: CASSRGRQEHEQFF; CDR3 DNA: TGCGCCAGCAGCCGGGGTCGTCAGGAGCATGAGCAGTTCTTC; D gene: -; J gene: TRBJ2-1; V gene: TRBV5-1; clone size: many